This TCR beta chain is drawn from a study of metastatic and nonmetastatic thyroid tumors (dated by TCRdb to 2018 to 2021). Looking at the study overall: Repertoires from peripheral blood and from tumor or nodule tissue samples of malignant and benign thyroid patients were compared.

General study outcomes and caveats: TCR beta diversity was reported as significantly higher in malignant tumors than in benign nodules, in both blood and tumor samples.

The germline V gene (reference sequence) gives CDR1 as LGHDT and CDR2 as YNNKEL. Measured from the cysteine to the phenylalanine, the CDR3 is 12 residues long. Only the CDR3 part of the read is kept: 36 bases, read in frame from the first base. No treatment had been received by any patient before thyroid surgery. Patient clinical samples collected from the early 2010s to the late 2010s were retrospectively analysed using T-cell receptor beta sequencing. Comments on this clone: Its antigen specificity is not known. The junction differs from germline at one of its ends, possibly a read error.

The library was generated by PCR. The sample was run on an Illumina HiSeq 4000. High-throughput sequencing was used to profile the TCR beta-chain CDR3 region of every patient. As for how the authors treated the data: CDR3 differences across clinicopathological groups were used to build a classifier for discriminating distant-metastatic papillary thyroid cancer patients. The Shannon index was used to measure repertoire diversity, and the Morisita-Horn index was used to measure how similar tumor and blood repertoires were. The public reads were quality trimmed at Q25 with fastp and then assembled into clones with MiXCR by TCRdb, keeping productive beta chains. Here the V and J calls rest on TCRdb's processing, not on the authors' analysis. This sample has fewer than 35,000 clones in its table, and about 32% of those were observed once. The ten largest clonotypes hold about 31% of the sample.

Sequences were obtained from blood. This chain is built from TRBV3-1 and TRBJ1-5; the D gene identity is not certain. The TCR comes from a female donor with papillary thyroid cancer or a benign thyroid nodule (not recorded which). Some clones in this sample may be carry-over from other donors' samples. Read as DNA, the sequence is TGTGCAAGCAGCAGTGGCAATCAGCACCAGCATTTT. Translated, it reads CASSSGNQHQHF.